This T cell receptor beta chain appears in the sequencing data of a study of CD8 T cells in ankylosing spondylitis (dated by TCRdb to about 2017). About the full investigation: The study set out to find disease-linked TCR variants by profiling T cell receptor beta repertoires in ankylosing spondylitis patients and healthy donors. In total, the full study cohort was made up of about 99 healthy donors and 25 to 30 ankylosing spondylitis patients. Peripheral blood was sampled, and synovial fluid was also collected from ankylosing spondylitis patients.

CDR1 and CDR2 are read off the germline V gene as MNHEY and SVGEGT. CDR3 length: 13 amino acids, cysteine to phenylalanine. Only CDR3 DNA is held: 39 bases, read in frame from base 1. The junction carries 12 bases between V and J, which are trimmed by 5 bases and 5 bases respectively. This clonotype was counted many times. Its antigen is still unknown. No much larger clone exists at a distance of one base, and base qualities are not known. The listed sequencing device is Illumina HiSeq 2500. Quantitative 5'-RACE with molecular barcodes was used to prepare TCR beta libraries. The authors processed their data as follows. Disease-linked TCR variants were identified with a new computational method built on a probabilistic model of VDJ rearrangement. TCRdb trimmed the raw reads at Q25, called clones with MiXCR and kept productive beta chains. Rows are combined by CDR3 protein, so each entry shows the most common genes and DNA. TCRdb assigned the V and J calls; the authors' analysis was not used. In this sample the table shows a few hundred thousand distinct CDR3 sequences, around 10% of which occur a single time. The ten largest account for around 10% of the sample.

Summary of the overall study and its limitations: According to the report, matched synovial fluid samples from ankylosing spondylitis patients were significantly enriched for the disease-linked clones. The disease-linked clones showed a CD8+ phenotype and occurred at relatively low frequencies in peripheral blood. Some motif variants were previously reported in synovial fluid and blood of reactive arthritis patients, suggesting common disease-initiation mechanisms. A TCR beta motif made up of several highly homologous amino acid variants appeared to be characteristic of blood from ankylosing spondylitis patients.

The source of this sequence is a female donor with ankylosing spondylitis or in good health (not recorded which). The sequenced sample was blood, either unsorted or a sorted T cell fraction (not recorded which). The sequence links TRBV6-2 or TRBV6-3 to TRBJ2-5; too little of a D gene remains to name it. The bases are TGTGCCAGCAGTCTGGCACTCCGGGAGACCCAGTACTTC. Translation gives CASSLALRETQYF.